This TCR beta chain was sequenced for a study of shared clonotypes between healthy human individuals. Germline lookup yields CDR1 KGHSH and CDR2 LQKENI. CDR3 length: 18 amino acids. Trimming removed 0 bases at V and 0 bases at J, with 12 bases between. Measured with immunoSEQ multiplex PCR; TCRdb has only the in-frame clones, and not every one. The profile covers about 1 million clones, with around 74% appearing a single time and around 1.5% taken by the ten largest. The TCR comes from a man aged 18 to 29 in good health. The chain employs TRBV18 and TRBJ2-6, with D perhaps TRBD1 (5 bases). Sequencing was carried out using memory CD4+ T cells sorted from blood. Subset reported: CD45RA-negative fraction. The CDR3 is CASSPPAGKSSGANVLTF. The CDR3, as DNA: TGTGCCAGCTCACCACCGGCAGGGAAGAGCTCTGGGGCCAACGTCCTGACTTTC.